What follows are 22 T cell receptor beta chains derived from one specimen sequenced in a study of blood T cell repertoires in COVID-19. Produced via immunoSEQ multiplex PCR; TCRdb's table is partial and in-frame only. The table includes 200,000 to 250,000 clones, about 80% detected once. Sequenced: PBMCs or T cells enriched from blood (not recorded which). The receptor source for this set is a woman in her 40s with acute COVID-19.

CDR3 sequence (DNA): TGTGCCATCAGGGGGACAGCCTTGAACACTGAAGCTTTCTTT. It yields the protein CAIRGTALNTEAFF. The chain uses TRBV10-3 and TRBJ1-1, with 7 bases lining up with TRBD1. CDR3 size: 14 residues. CDR1 is ENHRY, CDR2 SYGVKD, per germline. The V gene end was trimmed by 6 bases and the J gene end by 0 bases; junction bases not matched to a gene: 4.

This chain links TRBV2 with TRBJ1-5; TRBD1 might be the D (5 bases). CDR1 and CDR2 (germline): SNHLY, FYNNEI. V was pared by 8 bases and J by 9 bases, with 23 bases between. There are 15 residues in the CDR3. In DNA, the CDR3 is TGTGCCAGCCAGGGCGGGAGACCGACAAGAGGGCCCCAGCATTTT. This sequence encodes CASQGGRPTRGPQHF.

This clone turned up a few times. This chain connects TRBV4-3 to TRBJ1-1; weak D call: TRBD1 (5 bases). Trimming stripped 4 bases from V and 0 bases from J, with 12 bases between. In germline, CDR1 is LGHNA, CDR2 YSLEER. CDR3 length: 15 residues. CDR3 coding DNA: TGCGCCAGCAGCCCCCGGACAAGGATGAACACTGAAGCTTTCTTT. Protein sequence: CASSPRTRMNTEAFF.

CDR3 sequence: CASSVSGRGSYTEAFF. The CDR3 DNA sequence: TGTGCCAGCAGTGTCTCCGGGCGGGGATCCTACACTGAAGCTTTCTTT. The J gene is TRBJ1-1, the V gene TRBV6-1; D uncertain. Trimming left V 4 bases short and J 3 bases short, with 18 bases between. The germline gives CDR1 MNHNS, CDR2 SASEGT. The CDR3 has 16 amino acids.

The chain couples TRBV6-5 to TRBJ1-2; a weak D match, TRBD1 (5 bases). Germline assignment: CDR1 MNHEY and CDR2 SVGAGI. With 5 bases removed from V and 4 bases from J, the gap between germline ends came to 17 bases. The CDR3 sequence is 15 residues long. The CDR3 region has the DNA TGTGCCAGCAGTAACCCCCTTTCAGGGTCCTATGGCTACACCTTC. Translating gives CASSNPLSGSYGYTF.

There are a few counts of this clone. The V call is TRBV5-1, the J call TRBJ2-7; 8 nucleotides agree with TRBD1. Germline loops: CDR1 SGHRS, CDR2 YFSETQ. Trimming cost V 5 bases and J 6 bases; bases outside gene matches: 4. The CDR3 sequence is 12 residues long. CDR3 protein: CASRDREFEQYF. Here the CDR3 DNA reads TGCGCCAGCAGGGACAGGGAATTCGAGCAGTACTTC. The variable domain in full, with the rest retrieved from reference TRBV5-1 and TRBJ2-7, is KAGVTQTPRYLIKTRGQQVTLSCSPISGHRSVSWYQQTPGQGLQFLFEYFSETQRNKGNFPGRFSGRQFSNSRSEMNVSTLELGDSALYLCASRDREFEQYFGPGTRLTVT.

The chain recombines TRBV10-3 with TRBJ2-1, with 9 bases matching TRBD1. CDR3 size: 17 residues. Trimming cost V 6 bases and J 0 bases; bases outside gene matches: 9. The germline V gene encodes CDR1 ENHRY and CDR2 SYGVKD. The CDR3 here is CAISQRTGESSYNEQFF. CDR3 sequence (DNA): TGTGCCATCAGCCAAAGGACAGGGGAGAGCTCCTACAATGAGCAGTTCTTC.

Written as DNA, the CDR3 is TGTGCCAGTAGCGACCTACCCGGGACAGGGTTGTACGAGCAGTACTTC. Translated, it gives CASSDLPGTGLYEQYF. The chain couples TRBV19 to TRBJ2-7, with 9 bases aligning to TRBD1. In germline, CDR1 is LNHDA, CDR2 SQIVND (reference sequence). CDR3 length: 16 residues. Losses at the gene ends were 6 bases for V and 4 bases for J; bases not matched to a gene: 13.

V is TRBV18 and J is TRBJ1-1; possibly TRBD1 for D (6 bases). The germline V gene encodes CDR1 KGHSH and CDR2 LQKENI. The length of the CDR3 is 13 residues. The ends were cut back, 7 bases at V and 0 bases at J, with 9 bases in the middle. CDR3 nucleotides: TGTGCCAGCTTACAGGGCATGAACACTGAAGCTTTCTTT. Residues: CASLQGMNTEAFF.

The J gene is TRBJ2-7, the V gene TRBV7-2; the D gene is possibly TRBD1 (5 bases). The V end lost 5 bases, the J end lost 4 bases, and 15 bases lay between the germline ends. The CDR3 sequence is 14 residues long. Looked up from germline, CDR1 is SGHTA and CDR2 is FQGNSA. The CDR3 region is CASSPGPRFYEQYF. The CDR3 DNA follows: TGTGCCAGCAGCCCAGGGCCGCGCTTTTACGAGCAGTACTTC.

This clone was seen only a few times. CDR3 residues: CASSIDLGALGGNEQFF. The CDR3 DNA reads as TGTGCCAGTAGTATAGATCTAGGCGCGCTAGGAGGTAATGAGCAGTTCTTC. The V call is TRBV19, the J call TRBJ2-1; TRBD2 is a possible D gene (5 bases). Trimming cost V 0 bases and J 7 bases, with 19 bases left between them. Germline CDR1 LNHDA, CDR2 SQIVND (reference sequence). The CDR3 runs to 17 residues.

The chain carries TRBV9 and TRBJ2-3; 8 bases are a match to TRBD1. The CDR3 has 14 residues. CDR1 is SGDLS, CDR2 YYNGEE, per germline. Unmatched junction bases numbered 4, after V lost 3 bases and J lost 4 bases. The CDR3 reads CASSAGQGSDTQYF. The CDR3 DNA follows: TGTGCCAGCAGCGCCGGACAGGGTTCAGATACGCAGTATTTT. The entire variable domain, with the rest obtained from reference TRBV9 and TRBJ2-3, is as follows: DSGVTQTPKHLITATGQRVTLRCSPRSGDLSVYWYQQSLDQGLQFLIQYYNGEERAKGNILERFSAQQFPDLHSELNLSSLELGDSALYFCASSAGQGSDTQYFGPGTRLTVL.

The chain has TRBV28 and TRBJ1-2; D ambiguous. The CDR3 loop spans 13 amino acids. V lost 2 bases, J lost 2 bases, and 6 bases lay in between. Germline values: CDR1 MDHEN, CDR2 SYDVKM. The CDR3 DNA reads TGTGCCAGCAGTTTACCCGGGAACTATGGCTACACCTTC. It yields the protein CASSLPGNYGYTF.

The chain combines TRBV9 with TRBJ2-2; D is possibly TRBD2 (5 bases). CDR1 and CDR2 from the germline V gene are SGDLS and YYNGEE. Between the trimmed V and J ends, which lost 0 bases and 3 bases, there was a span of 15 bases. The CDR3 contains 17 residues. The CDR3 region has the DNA TGTGCCAGCAGCGTAGATCCGGGGAAACCCTACACCGGGGAGCTGTTTTTT. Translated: CASSVDPGKPYTGELFF.

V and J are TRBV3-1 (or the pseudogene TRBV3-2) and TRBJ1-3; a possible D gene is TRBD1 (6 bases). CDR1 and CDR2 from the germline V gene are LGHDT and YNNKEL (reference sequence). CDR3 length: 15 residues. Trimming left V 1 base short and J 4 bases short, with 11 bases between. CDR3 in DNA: TGTGCCAGCAGCCAAGGGGGGCTGAGAGGAAACACCATATATTTT. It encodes CASSQGGLRGNTIYF.

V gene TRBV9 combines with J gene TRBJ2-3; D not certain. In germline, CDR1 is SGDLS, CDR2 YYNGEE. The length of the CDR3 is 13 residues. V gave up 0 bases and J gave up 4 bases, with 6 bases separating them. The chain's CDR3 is CASSVALADTQYF. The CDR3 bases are TGTGCCAGCAGCGTAGCGTTAGCAGATACGCAGTATTTT.

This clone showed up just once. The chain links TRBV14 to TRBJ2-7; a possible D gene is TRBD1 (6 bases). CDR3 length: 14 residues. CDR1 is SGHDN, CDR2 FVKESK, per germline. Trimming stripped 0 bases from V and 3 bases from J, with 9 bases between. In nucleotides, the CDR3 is TGTGCCAGCAGCCAAGAAAACAGGGTCTACGAGCAGTACTTC. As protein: CASSQENRVYEQYF.

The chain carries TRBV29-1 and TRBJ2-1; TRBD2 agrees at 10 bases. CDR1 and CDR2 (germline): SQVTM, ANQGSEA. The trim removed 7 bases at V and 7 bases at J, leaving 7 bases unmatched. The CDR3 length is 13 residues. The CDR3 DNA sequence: TGCAGCGAAGTACTAGCGGGAAGGAATGAGCAGTTCTTC. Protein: CSEVLAGRNEQFF.

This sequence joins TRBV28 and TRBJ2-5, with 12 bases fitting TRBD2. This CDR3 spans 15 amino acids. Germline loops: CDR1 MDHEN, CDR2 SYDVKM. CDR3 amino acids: CGVRPSGRAKETQYF. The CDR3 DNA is TGTGGCGTACGCCCTAGCGGGAGGGCGAAAGAGACCCAGTACTTC. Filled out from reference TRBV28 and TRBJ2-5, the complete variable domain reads DVKVTQSSRYLVKRTGEKVFLECVQDMDHENMFWYRQDPGLGLRLIYFSYDVKMKEKGDIPEGYSVSREKKERFSLILESASTNQTSMYLCGVRPSGRAKETQYFGPGTRLLVL.

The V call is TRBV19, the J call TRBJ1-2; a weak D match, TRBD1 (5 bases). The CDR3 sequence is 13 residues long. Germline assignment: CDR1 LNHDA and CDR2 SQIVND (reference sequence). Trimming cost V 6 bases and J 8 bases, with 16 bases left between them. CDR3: CASSVRREYGYTF. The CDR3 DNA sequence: TGTGCCAGTAGCGTTCGCAGGGAATACGGCTACACCTTC.

CDR3 coding DNA: TGTGCCAGCAGCGATGGGACAGCGATGAACACTGAAGCTTTCTTT. Its translation is CASSDGTAMNTEAFF. This rearrangement joins TRBV9 to TRBJ1-1; 7 bases fit TRBD1. CDR1 and CDR2 from the germline V gene are SGDLS and YYNGEE. V lost 3 bases and J lost 0; bases outside the gene matches: 5. The CDR3 covers 15 residues. Full variable domain (rest looked up from reference TRBV9 and TRBJ1-1): DSGVTQTPKHLITATGQRVTLRCSPRSGDLSVYWYQQSLDQGLQFLIQYYNGEERAKGNILERFSAQQFPDLHSELNLSSLELGDSALYFCASSDGTAMNTEAFFGQGTRLTVV.

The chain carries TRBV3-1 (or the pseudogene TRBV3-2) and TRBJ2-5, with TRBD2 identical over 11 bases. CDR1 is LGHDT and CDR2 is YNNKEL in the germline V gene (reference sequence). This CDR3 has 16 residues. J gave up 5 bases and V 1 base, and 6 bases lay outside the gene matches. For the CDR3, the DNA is TGTGCCAGCAGCCAAGGGCTAGCGGGGGGCGGGGAGACCCAGTACTTC. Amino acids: CASSQGLAGGGETQYF.